This T cell receptor beta chain emerged from a study of OX40 agonist ivuxolimab in advanced cancers. As for the study in general: Under the entry rules, prior anti-PD-1, anti-PD-L1 or anti-CTLA-4 therapy was allowed, and around 40% had some. Two cutaneous melanoma patients and one hepatocellular carcinoma patient, three in all, had partial responses. Study results and caveats: Undetermined was the antigen specificity of the expanded peripheral T cells.

Peripheral blood came from all dose cohorts at three timepoints. In the case of this clone: Its antigen is not identified.

Generated by immunoSEQ multiplex PCR, the TCRdb table keeps only in-frame clones and is missing some. The sample comprises roughly 71,000 clones, about 87% of which are singletons, and just over 0.55% rests with the top ten. The V and J ends lost 6 bases and 0 bases respectively, with 20 bases between them. This CDR3 has 18 amino acids. The germline V gene has CDR1 MDHEN and CDR2 SYDVKM. The TCR was taken from an adult with an advanced solid tumor such as melanoma, head and neck, liver or kidney cancer. This chain links TRBV28 with TRBJ1-4, with a weak D call TRBD1 (6 bases). The starting material was CD4+ or CD8+ T cells sorted from blood, obtained in a trial of the OX40 agonist ivuxolimab. CDR3 region: CASSATGHQIPTNEKLFF. DNA for the CDR3: TGTGCCAGCAGCGCCACGGGACACCAAATCCCAACTAATGAAAAACTGTTTTTT.